The T cell receptor beta chain described here comes from a study of Tregs in tolerant kidney transplant recipients. Overall study results and limits: Donor-specific Treg expansion exceeded global Treg expansion in tolerant patients, suggesting antigen drive. Biological reproducibility was not directly addressed in this study. For some patients, primers changed over time, blocking nucleotide-level comparison.

The junction had 14 bases not matched to a gene; V was cut back by 2 bases and J by 3 bases. This CDR3 comprises 19 residues. Germline CDR1 is GTSNPN and CDR2 is SVGIG (reference sequence). Recipients received nonmyeloablative bone marrow transplants from related graft donors, with transient mixed chimerism. Unstimulated Tregs (CD4+CD25+CD127-) and CD4+CD25- non-Tregs were sorted from PBMCs. Assay: immunoSEQ multiplex PCR; the TCRdb copy retains only in-frame clones and omits some. The sample includes tens of thousands of clones. A note on this clone: What it recognizes is unknown. The CDR3 end falls 3 residues outside the read, so it is completed with the germline J gene.

The chain is built from TRBV30 and TRBJ2-1; the match to TRBD2 covers 12 bases. This specimen was CD4+ T cells from blood (PBMCs), taken 24 months after the transplant. The clonotype was recovered from a human patient who received a combined kidney and bone marrow transplant. A subset of T cells may come from the graft donor. The CDR3 is CAWSPGWTSGKADYNEQFF. The CDR3 bases that were read are TGTGCCTGGAGTCCCGGGTGGACTAGCGGGAAGGCAGACTACAATGAG.